The source of this T cell receptor beta chain is a study of shared clonotypes between healthy human individuals (dated by TCRdb to 2020 to 2022). As for the study more broadly: The cohort included a few men and two women between 18 and 49 years of age. For each donor, CD4 naive and CD4 memory were each run on three plates, CD8 naive on two plates, and CD8 memory on one plate. To estimate repertoire size and how much clonotype sharing occurs between individuals, the study deeply sequenced the blood TCR repertoires of roughly 5 healthy adults. To increase sequencing depth and limit assay-specific biases, TCR repertoire library preparation and sequencing were carried out by different laboratories using diverse techniques. Per donor, leukapheresis produced somewhere between about 0.94 and 9 billion PBMCs. Summary of the overall study and its limitations: Pairwise subsampling led to the expectation that sequencing depth would affect the degree of clonotype sharing among donors. Because the study included a small number of donors, the genetic and exposure-history diversity represented was limited. Larger estimated clonotype richness was generally found for naive subsets than for memory subsets. When several donors were compared, the shared fraction of clonotypes was around 4.6% for naive CD4, about 4% for naive CD8, more than 2% for memory CD4, and 0.4% for memory CD8. Clonotypes shared by all four sorted-subset donors showed higher generation probabilities than non-shared clonotypes. Sampling was restricted to blood, and TCR repertoires in tissues likely differ from the TCR repertoires found in blood. Incomplete sequencing was indicated by rarefaction of sorted-subset datasets, despite the large sequencing depth.

As for this clone: Its antigen is not yet known. The sample holds no much larger clone one base away, and base qualities are not on file.

The germline V gene specifies SGDLS as CDR1 and YYNGEE as CDR2. The CDR3 covers 15 residues, taking in both the cysteine and the phenylalanine. Just CDR3 DNA is preserved here, 45 bases in frame from base 1. Between the V and J ends, shortened by 7 bases and 2 bases respectively, the junction contains 18 bases. TCR CDR3 regions were amplified from genomic DNA by multiplex PCR using the deep immunoSEQ assay. Extracted genomic DNA from each cell subset was spread evenly across all wells of several immunoSEQ 96-well plates, with each plate serving as a replicate. For sorted subsets, about 200 ng genomic DNA, equal to about 30,000 T cell genomes, was loaded into each replicate PCR. Purified libraries were quantified with a Qubit 3.0 fluorometer, sized on a Bioanalyzer 2100, and re-quantified with the KAPA Library Quantification kit. Every immunoSEQ 96-well plate was sequenced on a separate single-read 150-cycle Illumina NextSeq 550 flow cell. The published analysis was carried out like this. Because the immunoSEQ output held only junctional sequences and lacked quality scores, the filtering could not match the filtering applied to full-length reads. Sequences were annotated with PyIR, a Python wrapper for IgBLAST v1.9, using IMGT germline references to assign V/J genes and CDR3. Any read was removed if the V/J assignment was weak (E-value above 1e-6), the CDR3 was missing, or the read contained stop codons, out-of-frame junctions, or ambiguous translated residues. V3J clonotypes were defined by identical inferred V gene, J gene, and CDR3 amino acid sequence. The percentage overlap between two repertoires was calculated by dividing the number of shared unique clonotypes by the size of the smaller repertoire. Repertoire richness was assessed with RTK rarefaction, the Chao1 estimator, and Recon v2.1 estimates of unobserved clonotypes. Generation probabilities for all TCRbeta clonotypes obtained by the gDNA method from a handful of donors were computed using OLGA. What TCRdb holds here is the immuneACCESS table cut down to in-frame rearrangements. Part of the clones is not present; checked against another copy, under half of the missing clones reflect an unresolved V gene, and the others are unexplained. V and J calls and clone size come straight from that table; D and trimming were deduced from the DNA. Across this sample there are millions of clones, with roughly 96% seen only once. 0.1% to 0.15% of the sample is held by the ten biggest clonotypes.

Donors were healthy HIV-negative adults with no recently reported acute infections or vaccinations. Every donor was a Caucasian adult residing in Nashville, Tennessee, USA. Magnetic negative selection was used to enrich CD4+ T cells, after which naive cells were positively selected on CD45RA and the negative fraction became the memory subset. Blood was obtained by leukapheresis, after which PBMCs were separated by Ficoll-Histopaque density gradient centrifugation and cryopreserved in liquid nitrogen vapor phase. Purity and quantity of every magnetically sorted T cell population were checked by analytical flow cytometry. Genomic DNA was isolated from every sorted fraction and measured by UV absorbance on a Nanodrop 2000c.

Sequenced material: naive CD4+ T cells sorted from blood. What this sample's cell subset or site label stands for: CD45RA+ positively selected. This clonotype was sampled from a young man in good health. This receptor chain uses TRBV9 and TRBJ2-5; the D gene may be TRBD1 or TRBD2, since each aligns over 5 bases. The nucleotide sequence is given as TGTGCCAGCGGGGTGGGTGGGAGACAGCAAGAGACCCAGTACTTC. Protein translation: CASGVGGRQQETQYF.